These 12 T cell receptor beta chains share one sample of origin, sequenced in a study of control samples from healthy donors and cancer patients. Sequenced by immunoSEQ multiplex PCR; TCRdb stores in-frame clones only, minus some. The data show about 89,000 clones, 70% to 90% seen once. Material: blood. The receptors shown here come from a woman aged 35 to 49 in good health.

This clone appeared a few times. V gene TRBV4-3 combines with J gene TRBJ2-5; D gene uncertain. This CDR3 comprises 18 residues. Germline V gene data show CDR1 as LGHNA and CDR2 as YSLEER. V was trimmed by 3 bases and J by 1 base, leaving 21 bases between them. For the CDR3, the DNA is TGCGCCAGCAGCCAGATGGCTCAACAAGGCTCTGGCCAAGAGACCCAGTACTTC. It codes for CASSQMAQQGSGQETQYF.

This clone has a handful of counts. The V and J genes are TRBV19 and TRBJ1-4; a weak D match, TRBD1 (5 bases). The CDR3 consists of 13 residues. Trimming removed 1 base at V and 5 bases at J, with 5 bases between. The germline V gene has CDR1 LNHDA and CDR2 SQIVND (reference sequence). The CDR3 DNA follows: TGTGCCAGTAGTATAGGACAGAATGAAAAACTGTTTTTT. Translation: CASSIGQNEKLFF.

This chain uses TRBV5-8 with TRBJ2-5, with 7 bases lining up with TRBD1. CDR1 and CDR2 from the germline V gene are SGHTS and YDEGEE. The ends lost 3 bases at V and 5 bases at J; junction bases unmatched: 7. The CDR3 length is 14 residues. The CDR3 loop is CASSSQGNRETQYF. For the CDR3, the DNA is TGTGCCAGCAGCTCACAGGGGAACAGGGAGACCCAGTACTTC.

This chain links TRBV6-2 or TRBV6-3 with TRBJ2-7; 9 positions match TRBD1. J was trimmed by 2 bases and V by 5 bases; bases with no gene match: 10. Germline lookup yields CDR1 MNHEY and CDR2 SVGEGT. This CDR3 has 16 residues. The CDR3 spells CASSPLFGQGTYEQYF. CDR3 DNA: TGTGCCAGCAGTCCCCTTTTTGGACAGGGGACCTACGAGCAGTACTTC.

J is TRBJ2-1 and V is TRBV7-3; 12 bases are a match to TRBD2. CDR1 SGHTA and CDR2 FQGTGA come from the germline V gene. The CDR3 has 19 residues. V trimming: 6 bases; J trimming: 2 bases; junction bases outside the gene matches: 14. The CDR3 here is CASSKGLAGGYGTYNEQFF. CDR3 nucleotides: TGTGCCAGCAGTAAAGGGCTAGCGGGGGGGTATGGCACCTACAATGAGCAGTTCTTC.

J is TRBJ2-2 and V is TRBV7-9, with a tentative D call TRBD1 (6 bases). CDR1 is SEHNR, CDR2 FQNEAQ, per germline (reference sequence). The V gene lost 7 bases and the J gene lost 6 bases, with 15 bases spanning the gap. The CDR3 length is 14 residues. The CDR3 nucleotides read TGTGCCAGCACCCAAGTCGAGGGGGCCGGGGAGCTGTTTTTT. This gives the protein CASTQVEGAGELFF.

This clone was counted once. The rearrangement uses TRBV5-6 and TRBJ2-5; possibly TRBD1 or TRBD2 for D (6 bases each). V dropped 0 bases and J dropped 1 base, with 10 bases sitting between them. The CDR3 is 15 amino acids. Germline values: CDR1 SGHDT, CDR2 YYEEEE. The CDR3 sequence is CASSLGGALQETQYF. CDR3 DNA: TGTGCCAGCAGCTTGGGGGGGGCCCTCCAAGAGACCCAGTACTTC. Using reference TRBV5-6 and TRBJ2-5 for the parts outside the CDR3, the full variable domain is DAGVTQSPTHLIKTRGQQVTLRCSPKSGHDTVSWYQQALGQGPQFIFQYYEEEERQRGNFPDRFSGHQFPNYSSELNVNALLLGDSALYLCASSLGGALQETQYFGPGTRLLVL.

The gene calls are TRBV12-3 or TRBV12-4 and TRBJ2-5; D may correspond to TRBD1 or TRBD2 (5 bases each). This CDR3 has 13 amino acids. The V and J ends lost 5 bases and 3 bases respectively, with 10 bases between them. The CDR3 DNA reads TGTGCCAGCAGTCGGGACGGAAAAGAGACCCAGTACTTC. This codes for CASSRDGKETQYF.

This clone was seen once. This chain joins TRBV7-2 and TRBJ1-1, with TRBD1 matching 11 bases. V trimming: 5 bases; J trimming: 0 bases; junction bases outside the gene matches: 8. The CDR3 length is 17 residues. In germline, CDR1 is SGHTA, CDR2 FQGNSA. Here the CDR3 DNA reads TGTGCCAGCAGCGTAGGACAGGGGGCGCGGATGAACACTGAAGCTTTCTTT. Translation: CASSVGQGARMNTEAFF.

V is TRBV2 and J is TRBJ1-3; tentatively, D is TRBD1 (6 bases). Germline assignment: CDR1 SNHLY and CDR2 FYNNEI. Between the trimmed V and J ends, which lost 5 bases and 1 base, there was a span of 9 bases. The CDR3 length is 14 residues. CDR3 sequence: CASSHGTSGNTIYF. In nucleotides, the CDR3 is TGTGCCAGCAGTCACGGGACATCTGGAAACACCATATATTTT.

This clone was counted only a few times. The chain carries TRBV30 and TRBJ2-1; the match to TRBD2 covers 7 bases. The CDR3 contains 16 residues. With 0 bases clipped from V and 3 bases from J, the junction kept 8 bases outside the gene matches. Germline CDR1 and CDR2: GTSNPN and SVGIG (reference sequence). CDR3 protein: CAWSVRVSGDYNEQFF. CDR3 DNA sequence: TGTGCCTGGAGTGTACGGGTGAGCGGGGACTACAATGAGCAGTTCTTC.

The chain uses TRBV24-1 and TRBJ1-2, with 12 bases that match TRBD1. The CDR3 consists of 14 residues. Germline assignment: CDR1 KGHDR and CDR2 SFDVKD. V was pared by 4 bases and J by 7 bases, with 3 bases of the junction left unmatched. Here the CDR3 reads CATSDTGQGAGYTF. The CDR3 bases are TGTGCCACCAGTGACACGGGACAGGGGGCTGGCTACACCTTC.